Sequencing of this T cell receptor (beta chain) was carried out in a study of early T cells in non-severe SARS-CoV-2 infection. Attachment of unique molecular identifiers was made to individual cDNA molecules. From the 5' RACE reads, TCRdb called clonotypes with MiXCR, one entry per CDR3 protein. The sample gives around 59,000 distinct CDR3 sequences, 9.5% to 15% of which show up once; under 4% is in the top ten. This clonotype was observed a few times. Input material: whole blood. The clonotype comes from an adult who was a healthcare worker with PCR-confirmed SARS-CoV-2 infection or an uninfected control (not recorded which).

The DNA for the CDR3 is TGTGCCATCAGTGAGGACAGGGTGGTGGGAGATACGCAGTATTTT. Translating it yields CAISEDRVVGDTQYF. The chain carries TRBV10-3 and TRBJ2-3, with 7 bases identical to TRBD1. The V gene end was trimmed by 2 bases and the J gene end by 5 bases; junction bases not matched to a gene: 7. CDR1 is ENHRY and CDR2 is SYGVKD in the germline V gene. This CDR3 has 15 amino acids.